The sequence of this T cell receptor beta chain was determined in a study of blood T cell repertoires in COVID-19. The wider study: Samples came from the United States, Italy and Spain, spanning acute and convalescent COVID-19. T cells, B-cell-depleted T cells, or PBMCs provided the cDNA or gDNA that served as material.

The V and J ends lost 6 bases and 4 bases, in that order; junction bases with no gene match: 9. Germline V CDR1 and CDR2: LNHDA, SQIVND (reference sequence). The CDR3 totals 16 residues. Original methodology: Estimates of nucleated cell counts were drawn from the amplification of reference gene primers. Profiling relied on immunoSEQ multiplex PCR, and the TCRdb table lists in-frame clones only, not all of them. The V and J calls and clone size come from that table; D and trimming were worked out from the DNA. The table lists roughly 67,000 clones, around 87% of them singletons. The sequencing input was peripheral blood. The clonotype comes from a woman aged 60-75 years with acute or convalescent COVID-19. The chain uses TRBV19 and TRBJ2-3; 11 nucleotides align to TRBD2. CDR3: CASSGTSGGEADTQYF. Written as DNA, the CDR3 is TGTGCCAGTAGCGGGACTAGCGGAGGAGAGGCAGATACGCAGTATTTT.